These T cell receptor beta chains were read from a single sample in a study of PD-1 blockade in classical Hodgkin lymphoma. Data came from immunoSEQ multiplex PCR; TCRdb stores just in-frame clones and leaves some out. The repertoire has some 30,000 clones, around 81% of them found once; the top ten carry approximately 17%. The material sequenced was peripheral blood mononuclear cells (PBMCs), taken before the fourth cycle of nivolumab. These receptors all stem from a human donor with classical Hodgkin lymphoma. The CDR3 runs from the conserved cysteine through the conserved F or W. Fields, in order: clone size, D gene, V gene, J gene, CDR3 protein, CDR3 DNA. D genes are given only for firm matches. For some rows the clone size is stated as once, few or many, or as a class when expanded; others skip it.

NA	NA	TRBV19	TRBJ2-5	CASSPFSEGTETQYF	TGTGCCAGTAGTCCCTTCAGCGAGGGAACGGAGACCCAGTACTTC
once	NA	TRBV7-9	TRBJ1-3	CASSWRWGDSGNTIYF	TGTGCCAGCAGTTGGCGATGGGGAGACTCTGGAAACACCATATATTTT
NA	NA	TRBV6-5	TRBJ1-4	CASGAGPNEKLFF	TGTGCCAGCGGGGCGGGCCCCAATGAAAAACTGTTTTTT
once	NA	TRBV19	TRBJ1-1	CASSWAIGNTEAFF	TGTGCCAGTAGTTGGGCGATAGGGAACACTGAAGCTTTCTTT
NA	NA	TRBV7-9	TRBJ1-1	CASSLSGTPTLAFF	TGTGCCAGCAGCTTGTCCGGGACACCCACGTTAGCTTTCTTT
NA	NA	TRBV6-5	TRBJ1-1	CASSREGGVPEAFF	TGTGCCAGCAGCCGTGAAGGGGGGGTCCCTGAAGCTTTCTTT
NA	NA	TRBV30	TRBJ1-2	CAWSRTRDGDYGYTF	TGTGCCTGGAGTCGTACGCGGGACGGAGACTATGGCTACACCTTC
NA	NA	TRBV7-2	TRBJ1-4	CASSLGRMRDEKLFF	TGTGCCAGCAGCTTAGGACGTATGCGGGATGAAAAACTGTTTTTT
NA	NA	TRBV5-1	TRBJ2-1	CASSLTGPGNEQFF	TGCGCCAGCAGCTTGACGGGGCCCGGCAATGAGCAGTTCTTC
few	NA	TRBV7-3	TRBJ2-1	CASSPFGGSLTLNEQFF	TGTGCCAGCAGCCCCTTCGGGGGAAGTTTAACGTTAAATGAGCAGTTCTTC
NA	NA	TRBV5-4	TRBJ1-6	CASSLPEQSPLHF	TGTGCCAGCAGCTTGCCGGAACAATCACCCCTCCACTTT
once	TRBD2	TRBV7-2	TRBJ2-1	CASTAGDRNEQFF	TGTGCCAGCACCGCGGGGGACCGCAATGAGCAGTTCTTC
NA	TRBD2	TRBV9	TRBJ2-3	CASSPRLASDTQYF	TGTGCCAGCAGCCCCCGACTAGCCTCAGATACGCAGTATTTT
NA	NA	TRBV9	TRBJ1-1	CASSVEIRDTEAFF	TGTGCCAGCAGCGTCGAGATTAGGGACACTGAAGCTTTCTTT
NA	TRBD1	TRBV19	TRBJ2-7	CASSIRDRAYEQYF	TGTGCCAGTAGTATCCGGGACAGGGCGTACGAGCAGTACTTC
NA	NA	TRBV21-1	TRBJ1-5	CASSTGTGVGNQPQHF	TGTGCCAGCAGCACCGGGACAGGAGTGGGCAATCAGCCCCAGCATTTT
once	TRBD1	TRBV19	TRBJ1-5	CASSIVAGGGQPQHF	TGTGCCAGTAGTATAGTTGCAGGGGGAGGGCAGCCCCAGCATTTT
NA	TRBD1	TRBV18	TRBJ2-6	CASSPPGTVREGNVLTF	TGTGCCAGCTCACCCCCGGGGACAGTTCGGGAAGGCAACGTCCTGACTTTC
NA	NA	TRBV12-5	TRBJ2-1	CASGRSTGGRNEQFF	TGTGCTAGTGGGCGATCGACAGGAGGCAGGAATGAGCAGTTCTTC
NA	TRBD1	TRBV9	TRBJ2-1	CASSVGLQGSSYNEQFF	TGTGCCAGCAGCGTAGGGTTACAGGGGAGCTCCTACAATGAGCAGTTCTTC
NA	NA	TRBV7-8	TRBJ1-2	CASSLEAGGYTF	TGTGCCAGCAGCTTAGAGGCGGGCGGCTACACCTTC
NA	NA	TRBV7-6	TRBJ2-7	CASRQTGTGSYEQYF	TGTGCCAGCAGACAAACCGGGACTGGCTCCTACGAGCAGTACTTC
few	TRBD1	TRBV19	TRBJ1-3	CASSARTGVRRGGNTIYF	TGTGCCAGTAGTGCCCGGACAGGAGTTCGTCGAGGGGGAAACACCATATATTTT
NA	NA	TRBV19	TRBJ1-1	CASKNLWDTEAFF	TGTGCCAGTAAAAACCTGTGGGACACTGAAGCTTTCTTT
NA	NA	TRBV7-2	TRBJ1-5	CASSLSGVSNQPQHF	TGTGCCAGCAGCTTATCAGGGGTTAGCAATCAGCCCCAGCATTTT
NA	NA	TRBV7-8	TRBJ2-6	CASSLSLSGANVLTF	TGTGCCAGCAGCTTATCGCTCTCTGGGGCCAACGTCCTGACTTTC
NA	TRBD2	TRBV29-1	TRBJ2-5	CSVSGGVAHQETQYF	TGCAGTGTTAGCGGGGGGGTTGCCCACCAAGAGACCCAGTACTTC
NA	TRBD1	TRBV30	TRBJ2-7	CAWSRGGRGRIEQYF	TGTGCCTGGAGCAGAGGGGGCAGGGGGCGTATAGAGCAGTACTTC
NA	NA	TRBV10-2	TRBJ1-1	CASKWGGDDAEAFF	TGCGCCAGCAAATGGGGAGGGGACGACGCTGAAGCTTTCTTT
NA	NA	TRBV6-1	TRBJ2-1	CASSMDRGSYNEQFF	TGTGCCAGCAGTATGGACAGAGGATCCTACAATGAGCAGTTCTTC
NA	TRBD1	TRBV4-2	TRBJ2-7	CASSPLTGGYEQYF	TGTGCCAGCAGCCCGCTGACAGGGGGCTACGAGCAGTACTTC
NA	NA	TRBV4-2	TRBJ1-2	CASSQEGIRGYTF	TGTGCCAGCAGCCAAGAAGGAATTCGGGGCTACACCTTC
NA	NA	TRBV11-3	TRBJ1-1	CASSPKLGPREAFF	TGTGCCAGCTCCCCCAAACTAGGCCCCCGTGAAGCTTTCTTT
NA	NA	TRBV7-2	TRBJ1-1	CASSLESRVEAFF	TGTGCCAGCAGCTTAGAGTCCAGGGTTGAAGCTTTCTTT
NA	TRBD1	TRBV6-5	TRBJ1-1	CASSYLGTGGPEAFF	TGTGCCAGCAGTTACTTGGGGACAGGGGGCCCTGAAGCTTTCTTT
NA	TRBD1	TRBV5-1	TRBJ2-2	CASSGHGQGTGELFF	TGCGCCAGCAGCGGCCATGGACAGGGAACCGGGGAGCTGTTTTTT